The source of this TCR beta chain is a study of immune evolution from preneoplasia to lung adenocarcinoma. Study-level results: Clonality was highest in normal lung, lower in later-stage lesions apparently.

CDR1 GTSNPN and CDR2 SVGIG come from the germline V gene (reference sequence). Between the trimmed V and J ends, which lost 4 bases and 2 bases, there was a span of 12 bases. There are 14 residues in the CDR3. A remark on this clone: Its antigen is as yet unknown.

TCRdb's copy holds only in-frame clones and misses some; the assay was immunoSEQ multiplex PCR. The sample lists several thousand clones; around 80% were seen once. The sample was FFPE lung adenocarcinoma in situ tissue. This chain links TRBV30 with TRBJ1-3, with D possibly being TRBD1 (6 bases). This TCR was sampled from a donor aged 70 or older with lung adenocarcinoma. The CDR3 region has the DNA TGTGCCTGGACCCCCGGGGGCGCTGGAAACACCATATATTTT. This translates into CAWTPGGAGNTIYF.